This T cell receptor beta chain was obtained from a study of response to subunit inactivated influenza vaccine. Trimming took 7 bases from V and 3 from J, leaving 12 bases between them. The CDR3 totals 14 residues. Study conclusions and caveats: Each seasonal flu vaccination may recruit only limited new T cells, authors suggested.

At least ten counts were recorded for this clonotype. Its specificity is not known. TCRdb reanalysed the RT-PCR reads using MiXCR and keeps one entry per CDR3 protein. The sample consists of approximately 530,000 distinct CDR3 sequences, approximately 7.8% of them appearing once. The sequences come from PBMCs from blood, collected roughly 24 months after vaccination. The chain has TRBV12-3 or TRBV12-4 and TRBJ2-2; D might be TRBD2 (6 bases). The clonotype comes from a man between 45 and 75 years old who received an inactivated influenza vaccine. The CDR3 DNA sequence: TGTGCCAGCACCCCGGGAGCAGACACCGGGGAGCTGTTTTTT. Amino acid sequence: CASTPGADTGELFF.